The present T cell receptor beta chain was sequenced within a study of lymphopenia after photon versus proton radiotherapy. The V gene's germline CDR1 is SGHRS and CDR2 YFSETQ. The CDR3 spans 13 residues. V lost 6 bases, J lost 4 bases, and 14 bases lay in between. A word on this clone: The antigen is undetermined.

Study conclusions and caveats: Only patients who died were analyzed for survival; proton advantage is unproven. After lymphocyte nadir, photon-treated repertoires showed oligoclonal expansion, especially CD8+ Temra. In patients who died, overall survival fell as post-nadir TCR diversity dropped more. Photon-treated patients lost naive T cells and TCR diversity; proton-treated stayed stable.

The repertoire was sequenced with immunoSEQ multiplex PCR; TCRdb's copy has only in-frame clones and lacks some. The sample holds fewer than 25,000 clones, around 88% seen once. The genes are TRBV5-1 and TRBJ2-7; no firm D call. This TCR derives from a man older than 75 with esophageal cancer. Source: peripheral blood, taken from a patient treated with proton-based radiotherapy. The chain's CDR3 is CASNSAFLYEQYF. The CDR3 DNA sequence: TGCGCCAGCAATTCCGCCTTCCTATACGAGCAGTACTTC.